The clone carrying this T cell receptor (beta chain) has a handful of counts. The antigen remains unidentified. This sample is drawn from a study of T-cell reconstitution after alpha-beta-depleted transplantation in children. General study results and limits: Surviving recipient T cells and thymic progenitors produced the high day-60 TCRbeta diversity seen in some patients.

Unique molecular identifiers tagged the TCRbeta library. TCRdb reprocessed the PCR reads via MiXCR and lists one record per CDR3 protein. The data contain 300,000 to 350,000 distinct CDR3 sequences, roughly 15% of them seen just once; the ten biggest clones take up around 38%. CDR3 size: 11 residues. The germline V and J ends were trimmed by 8 bases and 6 bases, with 7 bases remaining between them. V and J are TRBV12-3 or TRBV12-4 and TRBJ2-2; D is unclear. The sample consisted of PBMCs, mostly from graft donor cells, taken 360 days after TCRalphabeta/CD19-depleted stem cell transplant. The receptor comes from a male patient between 2 and 9 years old who had a stem cell transplant for acute lymphoblastic leukemia, so the T cells may come from the graft donor. The CDR3 sequence: CASGVPGELFF. CDR3 bases: TGTGCCAGCGGAGTTCCCGGGGAGCTGTTTTTT.